This TCR beta chain derives from a study of radiotherapy plus CTLA-4 blockade in lung cancer. The protocol was immunoSEQ multiplex PCR, while the TCRdb copy is restricted to in-frame clones and leaves out a portion. Of approximately 77,000 clones in the sample, roughly 79% are singletons; the top ten hold under 25%. The CDR3 is made up of 17 amino acids. In germline, CDR1 is SNHLY, CDR2 FYNNEI. J lost 5 bases, V lost 3 bases, and 11 bases had no gene match. The chain links TRBV2 to TRBJ2-7, with 12 bases aligning to TRBD2. The source material was peripheral blood, sampled from a patient treated with radiotherapy plus ipilimumab. The receptor was derived from a human donor with non-small cell lung cancer whose response to radiotherapy plus ipilimumab could not be evaluated. Some clones in this sample may be carry-over from other donors' samples. As DNA, the CDR3 is TGTGCCAGCAGTGATGCACTAGCGGGGGGCGGGGGAGACGAGCAGTACTTC. Amino acid sequence: CASSDALAGGGGDEQYF.